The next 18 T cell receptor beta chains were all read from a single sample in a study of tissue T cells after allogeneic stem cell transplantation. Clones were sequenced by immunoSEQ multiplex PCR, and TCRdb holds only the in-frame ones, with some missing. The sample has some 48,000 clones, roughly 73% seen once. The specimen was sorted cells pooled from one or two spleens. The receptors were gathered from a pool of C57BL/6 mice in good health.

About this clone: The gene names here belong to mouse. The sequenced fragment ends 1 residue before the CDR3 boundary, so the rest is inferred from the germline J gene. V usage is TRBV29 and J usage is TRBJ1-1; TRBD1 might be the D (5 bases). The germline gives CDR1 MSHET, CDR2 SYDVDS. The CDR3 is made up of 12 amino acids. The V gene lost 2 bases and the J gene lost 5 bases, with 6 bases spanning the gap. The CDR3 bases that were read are TGTGCTAGCAGTTTAGGACAAACAGAAGTCTTC. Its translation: CASSLGQTEVF. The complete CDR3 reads CASSLGQTEVFF.

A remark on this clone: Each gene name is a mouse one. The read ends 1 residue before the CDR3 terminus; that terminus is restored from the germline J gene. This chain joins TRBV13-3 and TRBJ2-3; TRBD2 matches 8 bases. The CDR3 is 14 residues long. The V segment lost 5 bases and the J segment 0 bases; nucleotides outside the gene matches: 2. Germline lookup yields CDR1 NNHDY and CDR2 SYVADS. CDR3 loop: CASRDWASAETLYF. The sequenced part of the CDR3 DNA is TGTGCCAGCAGGGACTGGGCAAGTGCAGAAACGCTGTAT.

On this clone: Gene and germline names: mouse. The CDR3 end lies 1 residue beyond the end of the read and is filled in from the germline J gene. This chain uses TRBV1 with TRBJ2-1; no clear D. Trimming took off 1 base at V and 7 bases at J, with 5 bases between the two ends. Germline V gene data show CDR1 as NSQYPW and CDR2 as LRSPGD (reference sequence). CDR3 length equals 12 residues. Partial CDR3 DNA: TGCACCTGCAGTGCAGCTTTGGCTGAGCAGTTC. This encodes CTCSAALAEQF. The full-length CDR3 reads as CTCSAALAEQFF.

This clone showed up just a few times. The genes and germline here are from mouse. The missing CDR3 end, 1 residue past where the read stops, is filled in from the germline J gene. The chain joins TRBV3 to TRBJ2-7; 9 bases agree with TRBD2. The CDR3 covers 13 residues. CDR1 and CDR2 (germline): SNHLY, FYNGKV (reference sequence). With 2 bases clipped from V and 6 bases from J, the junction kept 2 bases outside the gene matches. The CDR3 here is CASSLLGGREQYF. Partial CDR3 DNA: TGTGCCAGCAGCTTATTGGGGGGGCGTGAACAGTAC.

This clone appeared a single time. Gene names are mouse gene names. Incomplete CDR3 DNA: TGCACCTGCAGTGCTCGGACTGGGGGAAACACCGGGCAGCTCTAC. Protein sequence: CTCSARTGGNTGQLY. The whole CDR3 is CTCSARTGGNTGQLYF. J is TRBJ2-2 and V is TRBV1, with 10 bases fitting TRBD2. The read ends 1 residue shy of where the CDR3 ends; the end is completed using the germline J gene. The CDR3 sequence is 16 residues long. With V trimmed by 3 bases and J by 1 base, 2 bases remained unmatched. Germline V gene lookup returns CDR1 NSQYPW and CDR2 LRSPGD (reference sequence).

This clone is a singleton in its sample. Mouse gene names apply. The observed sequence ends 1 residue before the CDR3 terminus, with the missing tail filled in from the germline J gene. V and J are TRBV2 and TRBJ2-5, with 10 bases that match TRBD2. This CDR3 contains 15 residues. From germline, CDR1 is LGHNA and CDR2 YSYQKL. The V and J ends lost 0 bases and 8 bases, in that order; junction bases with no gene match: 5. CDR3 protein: CASSQDATGGFTQYF. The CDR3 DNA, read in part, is TGTGCCAGCAGCCAAGACGCGACTGGGGGGTTCACCCAGTAC.

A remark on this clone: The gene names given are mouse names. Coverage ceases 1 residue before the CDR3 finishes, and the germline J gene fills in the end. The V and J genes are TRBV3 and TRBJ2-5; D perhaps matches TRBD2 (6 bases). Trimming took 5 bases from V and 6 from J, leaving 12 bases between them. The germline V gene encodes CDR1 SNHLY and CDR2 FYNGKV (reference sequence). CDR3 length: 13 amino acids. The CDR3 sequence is CASSLTGWDTQYF. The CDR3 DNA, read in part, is TGTGCCAGCAGCCTGACTGGATGGGACACCCAGTAC. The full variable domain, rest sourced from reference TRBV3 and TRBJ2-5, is GPKVLQIPSHQIIDMGQMVTLNCDPVSNHLYFYWYKQILGQQMEFLVNFYNGKVMEKSKLFKDQFSVERPDGSYFTLKIQPTALEDSAVYFCASSLTGWDTQYFGPGTRLLVL.

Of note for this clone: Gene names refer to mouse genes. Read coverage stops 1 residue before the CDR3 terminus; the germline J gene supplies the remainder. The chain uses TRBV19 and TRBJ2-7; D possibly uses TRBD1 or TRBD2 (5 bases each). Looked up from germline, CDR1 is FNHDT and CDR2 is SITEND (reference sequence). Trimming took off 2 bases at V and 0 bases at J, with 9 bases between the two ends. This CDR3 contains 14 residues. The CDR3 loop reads CASSIVGRSYEQYF. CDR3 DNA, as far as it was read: TGTGCCAGCAGTATTGTGGGGCGCTCCTATGAACAGTAC.

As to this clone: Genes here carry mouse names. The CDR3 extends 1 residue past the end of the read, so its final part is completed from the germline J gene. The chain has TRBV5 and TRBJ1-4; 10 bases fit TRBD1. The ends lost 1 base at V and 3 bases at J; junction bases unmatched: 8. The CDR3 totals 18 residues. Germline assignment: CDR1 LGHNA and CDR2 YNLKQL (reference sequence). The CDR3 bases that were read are TGTGCCAGCAGCCAAGGATCTGGGACAGGGGTAACCAACGAAAGATTATTT. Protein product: CASSQGSGTGVTNERLF. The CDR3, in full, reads CASSQGSGTGVTNERLFF.

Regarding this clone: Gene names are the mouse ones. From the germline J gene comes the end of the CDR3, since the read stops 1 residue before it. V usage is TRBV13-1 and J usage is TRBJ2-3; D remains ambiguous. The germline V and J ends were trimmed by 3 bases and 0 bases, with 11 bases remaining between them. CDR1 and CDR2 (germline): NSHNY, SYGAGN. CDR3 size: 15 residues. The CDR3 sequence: CASSAPRSSAETLYF. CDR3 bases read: TGTGCCAGCAGTGCCCCGCGGAGTAGTGCAGAAACGCTGTAT.

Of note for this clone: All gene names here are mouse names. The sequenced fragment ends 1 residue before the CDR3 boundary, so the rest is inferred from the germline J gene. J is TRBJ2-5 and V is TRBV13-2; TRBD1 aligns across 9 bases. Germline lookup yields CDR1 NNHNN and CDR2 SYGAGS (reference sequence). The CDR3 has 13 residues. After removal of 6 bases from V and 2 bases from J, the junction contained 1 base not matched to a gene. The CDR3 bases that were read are TGTGCCAGCGTGACAGGGGGCCAAGACACCCAGTAC. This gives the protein CASVTGGQDTQY. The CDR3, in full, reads CASVTGGQDTQYF.

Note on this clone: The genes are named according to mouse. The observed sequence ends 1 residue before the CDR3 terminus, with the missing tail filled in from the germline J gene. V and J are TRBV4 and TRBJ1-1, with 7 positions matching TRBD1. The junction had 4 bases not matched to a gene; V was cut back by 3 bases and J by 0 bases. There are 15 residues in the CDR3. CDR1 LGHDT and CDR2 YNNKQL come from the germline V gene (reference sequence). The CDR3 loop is CASSYRDSANTEVFF. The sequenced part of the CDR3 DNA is TGTGCCAGCAGCTACCGGGACAGTGCAAACACAGAAGTCTTC.

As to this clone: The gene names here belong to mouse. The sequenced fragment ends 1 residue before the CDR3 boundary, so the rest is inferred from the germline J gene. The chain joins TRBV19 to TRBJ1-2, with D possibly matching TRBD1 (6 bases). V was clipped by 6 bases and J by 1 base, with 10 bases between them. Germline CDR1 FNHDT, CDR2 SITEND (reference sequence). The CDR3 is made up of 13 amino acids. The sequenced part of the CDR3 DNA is TGTGCCAGCAAGGCCAGGGGAAACTCCGACTACACC. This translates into CASKARGNSDYT. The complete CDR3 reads CASKARGNSDYTF.

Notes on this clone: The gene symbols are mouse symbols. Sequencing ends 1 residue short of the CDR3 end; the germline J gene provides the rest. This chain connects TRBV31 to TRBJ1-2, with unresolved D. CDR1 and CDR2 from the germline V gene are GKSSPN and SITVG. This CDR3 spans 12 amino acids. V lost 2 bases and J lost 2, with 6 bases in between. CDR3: CAWSTENSDYTF. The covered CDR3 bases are TGTGCCTGGAGTACCGAGAACTCCGACTACACC.

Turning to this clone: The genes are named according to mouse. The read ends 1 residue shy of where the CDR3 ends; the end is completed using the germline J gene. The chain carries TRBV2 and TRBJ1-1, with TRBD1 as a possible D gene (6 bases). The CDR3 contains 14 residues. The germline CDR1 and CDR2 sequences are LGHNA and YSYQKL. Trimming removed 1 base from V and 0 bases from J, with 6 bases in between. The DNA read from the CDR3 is TGTGCCAGCAGCCAAGGGACAGCAAACACAGAAGTCTTC. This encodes CASSQGTANTEVF. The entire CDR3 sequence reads CASSQGTANTEVFF.

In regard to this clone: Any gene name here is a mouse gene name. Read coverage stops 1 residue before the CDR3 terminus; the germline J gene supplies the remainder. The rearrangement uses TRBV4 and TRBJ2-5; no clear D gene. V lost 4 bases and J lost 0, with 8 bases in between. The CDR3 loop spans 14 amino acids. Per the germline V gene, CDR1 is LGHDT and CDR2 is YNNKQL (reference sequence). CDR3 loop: CASSSLVNQDTQYF. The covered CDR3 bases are TGTGCCAGCAGCTCCCTGGTTAACCAAGACACCCAGTAC.

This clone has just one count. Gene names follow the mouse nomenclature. Partial CDR3 DNA: TGTGCAAGCAGCTTAGGGGGACGGAACTCCGACTACACC. Its protein product is CASSLGGRNSDYT. The complete CDR3 reads CASSLGGRNSDYTF. The chain joins TRBV16 to TRBJ1-2; TRBD1 might be the D (5 bases). The read comes to an end 1 residue before the CDR3 does, leaving the germline J gene to fill in the end. V lost 1 base, J lost 2 bases, and 8 bases lay in between. Germline CDR1 SGHSA, CDR2 FRNQAP. The CDR3 contains 14 residues.

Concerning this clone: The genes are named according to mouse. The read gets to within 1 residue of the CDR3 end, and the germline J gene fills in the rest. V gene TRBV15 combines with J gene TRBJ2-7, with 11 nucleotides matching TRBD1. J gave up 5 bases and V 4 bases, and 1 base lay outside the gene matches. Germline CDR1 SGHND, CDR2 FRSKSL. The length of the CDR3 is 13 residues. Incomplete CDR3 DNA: TGTGCCAGCAGTTCGGGACAGGGGGATGAACAGTAC. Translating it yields CASSSGQGDEQY. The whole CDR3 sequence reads CASSSGQGDEQYF.